The clone carrying this T cell receptor (beta chain) was seen many times. The data were obtained in a study of CD8 T cells in ankylosing spondylitis. Germline values: CDR1 LNHNV, CDR2 YYDKDF (reference sequence). The ends were cut back, 0 bases at V and 5 bases at J, with 10 bases in the middle. This CDR3 has 14 amino acids. Quantitative 5'-RACE with molecular barcodes produced the TCR beta libraries. TCRdb re-called the 5' RACE reads with MiXCR, one entry per CDR3 protein. The sample carries nearly 350,000 distinct CDR3 sequences, 14% to 15% recorded once. The chain links TRBV15 to TRBJ2-5, with D possibly TRBD2 on 6 matching bases. The TCR was taken from a male donor with ankylosing spondylitis or in good health (not recorded which). Sequencing used blood, either unsorted or a sorted T cell fraction (not recorded which). The CDR3 DNA sequence: TGTGCCACCAGCAGAGATTTAGGGAGGGAGACCCAGTACTTC. It specifies CATSRDLGRETQYF.